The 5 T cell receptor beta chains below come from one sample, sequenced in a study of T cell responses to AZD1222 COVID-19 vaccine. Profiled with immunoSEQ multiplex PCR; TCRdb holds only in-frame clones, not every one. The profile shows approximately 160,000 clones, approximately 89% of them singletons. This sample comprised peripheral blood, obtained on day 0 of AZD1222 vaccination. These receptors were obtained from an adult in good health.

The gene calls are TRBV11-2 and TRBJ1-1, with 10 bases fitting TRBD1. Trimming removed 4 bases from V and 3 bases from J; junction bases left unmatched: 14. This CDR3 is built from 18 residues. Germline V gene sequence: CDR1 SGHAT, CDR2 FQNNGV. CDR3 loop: CASSSTGDRGRKDTEAFF. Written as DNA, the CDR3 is TGTGCCAGCAGCTCGACAGGAGACAGGGGGCGCAAGGACACTGAAGCTTTCTTT.

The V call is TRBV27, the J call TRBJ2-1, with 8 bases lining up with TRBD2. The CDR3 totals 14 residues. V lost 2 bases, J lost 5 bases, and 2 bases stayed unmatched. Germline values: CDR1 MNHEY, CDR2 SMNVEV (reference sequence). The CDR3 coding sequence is TGTGCCAGCAGTTTAGGACTAGCCCACAATGAGCAGTTCTTC. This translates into CASSLGLAHNEQFF.

CDR3 sequence (DNA): TGTGCCAGCAGTGACACCATGAACACTGAAGCTTTCTTT. This sequence encodes CASSDTMNTEAFF. The chain has TRBV2 and TRBJ1-1, with D unclear. V lost 3 bases to trimming and J lost 0 bases, with 5 bases between them. The germline V gene encodes CDR1 SNHLY and CDR2 FYNNEI. CDR3 size: 13 residues. The whole variable domain, filled in from reference TRBV2 and TRBJ1-1, reads EPEVTQTPSHQVTQMGQEVILRCVPISNHLYFYWYRQILGQKVEFLVSFYNNEISEKSEIFDDQFSVERPDGSNFTLKIRSTKLEDSAMYFCASSDTMNTEAFFGQGTRLTVV.

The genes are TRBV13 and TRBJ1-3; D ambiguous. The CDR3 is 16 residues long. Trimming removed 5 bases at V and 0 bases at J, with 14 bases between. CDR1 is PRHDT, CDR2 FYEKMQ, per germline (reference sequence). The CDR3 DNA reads TGTGCCAGCAGCCCAGGAAGGGCCCCCTCTGGAAACACCATATATTTT. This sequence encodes CASSPGRAPSGNTIYF.

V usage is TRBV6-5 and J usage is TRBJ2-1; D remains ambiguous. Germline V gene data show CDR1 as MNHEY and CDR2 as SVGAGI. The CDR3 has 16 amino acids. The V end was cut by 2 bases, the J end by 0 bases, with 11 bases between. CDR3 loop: CASSYAVISSYNEQFF. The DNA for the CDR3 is TGTGCCAGCAGTTACGCGGTGATAAGCTCCTACAATGAGCAGTTCTTC.